This is a list of T cell receptor beta chains from one sample in a study of identical twins. Each CDR3 protein gets one entry after TCRdb re-called the 5' RACE reads with MiXCR. The sample consists of about 660,000 distinct CDR3 sequences, less than 10% of them appearing once. The data were also submitted as part of a second study, on yellow fever vaccine responses in identical twins.

The sequenced sample consisted of PBMCs. The receptor set was obtained from a woman younger than 35 in good health. The CDR3 runs from the conserved cysteine through the conserved F or W. The order of the fields is clone size, V gene, J gene, D gene, CDR3 protein, CDR3 DNA. The D gene is left open where the match is weak. Rows may omit the clone size; those that give it use once, few, many or a size class.

few	TRBV4-1	TRBJ2-1	-	CASSFLIPGQGSENEQFF	TGCGCCAGCAGTTTTCTGATACCGGGACAAGGGTCTGAGAATGAGCAGTTCTTC
many	TRBV24-1	TRBJ1-1	-	CATSGSANTEAFF	TGTGCCACCAGTGGGTCGGCGAACACTGAAGCTTTCTTT
-	TRBV7-9	TRBJ2-7	-	CASSHTGLQYYEQYF	TGTGCCAGCAGCCACACCGGGCTACAATACTACGAGCAGTACTTC
few	TRBV28	TRBJ2-1	-	CASSLGVSGSPFGNEQFF	TGTGCCAGCAGTTTAGGGGTTTCGGGGAGTCCCTTTGGGAATGAGCAGTTCTTC
few	TRBV7-8	TRBJ1-3	TRBD1	CASSHRDRGGNTIYF	TGTGCCAGCAGCCACCGGGACAGGGGAGGAAACACCATATATTTT
-	TRBV20-1	TRBJ2-7	TRBD1	CSAPPRQGPYEQYF	TGCAGTGCTCCCCCCCGACAGGGGCCCTACGAGCAGTACTTC
-	TRBV11-1	TRBJ2-1	-	CASSLFIPGTVPYNEQFF	TGTGCCAGCAGCCTGTTTATTCCGGGGACTGTCCCCTACAATGAGCAGTTCTTC
many	TRBV7-9	TRBJ2-3	-	CASSLAGGPYTQYF	TGTGCCAGCAGCTTAGCGGGGGGGCCGTATACGCAGTATTTT
-	TRBV7-8	TRBJ2-3	-	CASSLAGGPQGDTQYF	TGTGCCAGCAGCTTAGCGGGGGGTCCTCAGGGAGATACGCAGTATTTT
many	TRBV5-1	TRBJ1-1	TRBD1	CASSWGTGFTEAFF	TGCGCCAGCAGCTGGGGGACAGGGTTCACTGAAGCTTTCTTT
few	TRBV11-2	TRBJ2-6	TRBD2	CASSQNSGGTAGANVLTF	TGTGCCAGCAGCCAAAATAGCGGGGGGACAGCTGGGGCCAACGTCCTGACTTTC
-	TRBV6-2/TRBV6-3	TRBJ1-1	TRBD1	CASSRGQFEAFF	TGTGCCAGCAGTCGGGGACAGTTTGAAGCTTTCTTT
few	TRBV18	TRBJ2-7	TRBD2	CASSPTSGVSYEQYF	TGTGCCAGCTCTCCAACTAGCGGAGTCTCCTACGAGCAGTACTTC
few	TRBV24-1	TRBJ2-1	TRBD2	CATSDPKGGSVNEQFF	TGTGCCACCAGTGACCCCAAGGGCGGGAGTGTCAATGAGCAGTTCTTC
few	TRBV2	TRBJ2-7	TRBD1	CASQDRNFKGQYF	TGTGCCAGCCAGGACAGGAACTTCAAGGGGCAGTACTTC
many	TRBV7-6	TRBJ2-5	-	CASTQPRARGLETQYF	TGTGCCAGCACCCAACCGAGGGCTAGGGGATTGGAGACCCAGTACTTC
many	TRBV20-1	TRBJ2-3	-	CSARERTRGTDTQYF	TGCAGTGCTAGAGAACGGACTCGAGGCACAGATACGCAGTATTTT
few	TRBV28	TRBJ1-2	-	CASTTRLNGYTF	TGTGCCAGTACAACCCGGCTTAACGGCTACACCTTC
many	TRBV12-3/TRBV12-4	TRBJ1-1	TRBD1	CASSLTGINTEAFF	TGTGCCAGCAGTCTGACAGGGATAAACACTGAAGCTTTCTTT
many	TRBV7-6	TRBJ2-1	-	CASSLSDYNEQFF	TGTGCCAGCAGCTTAAGTGACTACAATGAGCAGTTCTTC
-	TRBV3-1	TRBJ1-2	TRBD1	CASSQAGQGAGYTF	TGTGCCAGCAGCCAAGCGGGACAGGGGGCTGGCTACACCTTC
-	TRBV25-1	TRBJ2-2	-	CASSEGHSLITGELFF	TGTGCCAGCAGTGAAGGACATTCACTCATCACCGGGGAGCTGTTTTTT
-	TRBV7-3	TRBJ2-2	-	CASGPSNTGELFF	TGTGCCAGCGGGCCCTCGAACACCGGGGAGCTGTTTTTT
few	TRBV9	TRBJ2-7	-	CASSLTAGAVGEQYF	TGTGCCAGCAGCCTCACGGCCGGAGCCGTGGGGGAGCAGTACTTC
many	TRBV5-1	TRBJ2-7	TRBD1	CASRNGQGSYEQYF	TGCGCCAGCAGGAACGGACAGGGCTCCTACGAGCAGTACTTC